What follows are 6 T cell receptor beta chains derived from one specimen sequenced in a study of blood T cell repertoires in COVID-19. Libraries were prepared by immunoSEQ multiplex PCR; TCRdb keeps only in-frame clonotypes and omits some of them. The table includes around 78,000 clones, roughly 80% detected once. Material for sequencing was peripheral blood. These receptor sequences come from a human donor in a cohort sampled during active COVID-19.

The J gene is TRBJ2-5, the V gene TRBV28; D not resolved. The CDR3 spans 16 residues. Looked up from germline, CDR1 is MDHEN and CDR2 is SYDVKM. Trimming removed 5 bases at V and 5 bases at J, with 21 bases between. Here the CDR3 DNA reads TGTGCCAGCAGTCAAGGAGCGACCGCGCTGTCCGAGACCCAGTACTTC. Its protein product is CASSQGATALSETQYF. Full variable domain (missing parts from reference TRBV28 and TRBJ2-5): DVKVTQSSRYLVKRTGEKVFLECVQDMDHENMFWYRQDPGLGLRLIYFSYDVKMKEKGDIPEGYSVSREKKERFSLILESASTNQTSMYLCASSQGATALSETQYFGPGTRLLVL.

The chain carries TRBV6-5 and TRBJ1-2; possibly TRBD1 for D (6 bases). This CDR3 contains 13 residues. CDR1 MNHEY and CDR2 SVGAGI come from the germline V gene. Trimming cost V 7 bases and J 0 bases, with 9 bases left between them. In nucleotides, the CDR3 is TGTGCCAGCAAGAACAGGGCTAACTATGGCTACACCTTC. This translates into CASKNRANYGYTF.

The genes are TRBV5-4 and TRBJ1-2, with 7 bases aligning to TRBD1. Germline V lookup: CDR1 SGHNT, CDR2 YYREEE (reference sequence). The CDR3 is 13 residues long. Losses at the gene ends were 4 bases for V and 2 bases for J; bases not matched to a gene: 2. CDR3: CASSMDRNYGYTF. The CDR3 DNA reads TGTGCCAGCAGCATGGACAGGAACTATGGCTACACCTTC.

The chain combines TRBV19 with TRBJ2-7; 9 bases align to TRBD1. The V gene end was trimmed by 5 bases and the J gene end by 5 bases; junction bases not matched to a gene: 10. Germline V CDR1 and CDR2: LNHDA, SQIVND (reference sequence). CDR3 length equals 15 residues. This CDR3 reads CASSPWDREKNEQYF. In DNA form, the CDR3 reads TGTGCCAGTAGTCCTTGGGACAGGGAAAAGAACGAGCAGTACTTC.

The chain employs TRBV5-1 and TRBJ1-1, with TRBD1 identical over 9 bases. The ends lost 2 bases at V and 1 base at J; junction bases unmatched: 6. Germline CDR1 reads SGHRS; CDR2 reads YFSETQ. There are 16 residues in the CDR3. CDR3 coding DNA: TGCGCCAGCAGCTTTCAACAGGGGGCAGGGAACACTGAAGCTTTCTTT. It yields the protein CASSFQQGAGNTEAFF.

V usage is TRBV21-1 and J usage is TRBJ2-6; the D segment call TRBD2 is taken from the table without a DNA check. TRBV21-1 corresponds to a pseudogene. This CDR3 has 19 amino acids. CDR3 DNA sequence: TGTGCCAGCAGCAAAGGGAGACTAGCGGGGCAGGAGGGGGCCAACGTCCTGACTTTC. Encoded protein: CASSKGRLAGQEGANVLTF.